This entry concerns a single T cell receptor beta chain. The target antigen is unknown. This sample stems from a study of neurological immune-mediated disorders. Points from the study as a whole: The greatest TCR clonal expansion appeared in HTLV-1-associated myelopathy and the smallest, falling below healthy controls, in multiple sclerosis.

From 2 million PBMCs stored at -80 C, the unsorted libraries were generated. The authors made cDNA by 5'RACE with 10-nucleotide random UMIs. Every sequencing run generated over 170 million TCR-beta sequences from 15-18 subjects. TCRdb processed the 5' RACE reads anew with MiXCR; each CDR3 protein has one entry. The data contain more than 45,000 distinct CDR3 sequences, about 10% of them singletons. The sample was PBMCs. The source of this sequence is a man between 60 and 70 years old in good health.

Here the CDR3 reads CASSFSIPDYGYTF. The CDR3 region has the DNA TGTGCCAGCAGCTTTTCAATACCTGACTATGGCTACACCTTC. The genes are TRBV5-5 and TRBJ1-2, with D hard to call. This CDR3 region has 14 residues. V lost 2 bases and J lost 3, with 11 bases in between. The germline CDR1 and CDR2 sequences are SGHKS and YYEKEE (reference sequence).